These 11 T cell receptor beta chains were sequenced from one sample in a study of T cell responses to AZD1222 COVID-19 vaccine. Here immunoSEQ multiplex PCR was the method, and the copy in TCRdb shows in-frame clones only, minus some. The sample carries about 67,000 clones, less than 90% recorded once. The material sequenced was peripheral blood, taken on day 0 of AZD1222 vaccination. The receptors stem from an adult in good health.

This clone has a handful of counts. This chain connects TRBV5-1 to TRBJ1-4; D is ambiguous. Germline CDR1 SGHRS, CDR2 YFSETQ. The germline V and J ends were trimmed by 5 bases and 0 bases, with 14 bases remaining between them. The CDR3 runs to 16 residues. CDR3 protein: CASRGPDWATNEKLFF. DNA of the CDR3: TGCGCCAGCAGGGGTCCGGACTGGGCAACTAATGAAAAACTGTTTTTT.

The chain recombines TRBV11-2 with TRBJ1-2; D is uncertain. Germline V lookup: CDR1 SGHAT, CDR2 FQNNGV. V lost 4 bases, J lost 0 bases, and 15 bases lay in between. The CDR3 runs 16 residues. The CDR3 sequence is CASSWTASPANYGYTF. Written as DNA, the CDR3 is TGTGCCAGCAGCTGGACTGCTTCCCCAGCTAACTATGGCTACACCTTC.

The chain is built from TRBV3-1 (or the pseudogene TRBV3-2) and TRBJ1-5; D unresolved. The V end was cut by 1 base, the J end by 4 bases, with 11 bases between. The germline V gene has CDR1 LGHDT and CDR2 YNNKEL (reference sequence). The CDR3 extends over 15 amino acids. The CDR3 here is CASSQGAGLNQPQHF. The CDR3 bases are TGTGCCAGCAGCCAAGGGGCGGGTCTGAATCAGCCCCAGCATTTT.

V usage is TRBV28 and J usage is TRBJ1-6; D unresolved. The V and J ends lost 6 bases and 1 base respectively, with 22 bases between them. In germline, CDR1 is MDHEN, CDR2 SYDVKM. The CDR3 runs to 19 residues. CDR3 sequence (DNA): TGTGCCAGCAGCTCTCCATTAATACTCGGGAAGTCCTATAATTCACCCCTCCACTTT. Encoded protein: CASSSPLILGKSYNSPLHF.

This clone was seen more than once but under ten times. The rearrangement joins TRBV19 to TRBJ1-5; D ambiguous. The ends were cut back, 3 bases at V and 0 bases at J, with 9 bases in the middle. The germline gives CDR1 LNHDA, CDR2 SQIVND (reference sequence). CDR3 length: 15 amino acids. CDR3 sequence reads: CASSMSKFSNQPQHF. The CDR3 DNA sequence: TGTGCCAGTAGTATGAGCAAGTTTAGCAATCAGCCCCAGCATTTT.

V usage is TRBV7-9 and J usage is TRBJ1-3, with a possible D match to TRBD1 (6 bases). CDR1 is SEHNR, CDR2 FQNEAQ, per germline (reference sequence). V gave up 4 bases and J gave up 0 bases, with 13 bases separating them. The CDR3 is 16 residues long. CDR3 in DNA: TGTGCCAGCAGCTGGGTAGAGGGACACTCTGGAAACACCATATATTTT. As protein: CASSWVEGHSGNTIYF.

V and J are TRBV20-1 and TRBJ2-7, with a weak D call TRBD1 (5 bases). Germline CDR1 is DFQATT and CDR2 is SNEGSKA (reference sequence). Trimming stripped 3 bases from V and 2 bases from J, with 17 bases between. This CDR3 is built from 15 residues. CDR3 DNA: TGCAGTGCTAGTGCCGCTCAGGGATCCCCCTACGAGCAGTACTTC. Encoded protein: CSASAAQGSPYEQYF.

V usage is TRBV18 and J usage is TRBJ1-1, with unresolved D. Germline assignment: CDR1 KGHSH and CDR2 LQKENI. Deletions cut 3 bases from V and 10 bases from J, with 15 bases between. The CDR3 is 13 residues long. CDR3 sequence reads: CASSPGRAARAFF. CDR3 bases: TGTGCCAGCTCACCTGGAAGGGCCGCCCGAGCTTTCTTT. Using reference TRBV18 and TRBJ1-1 for the parts outside the CDR3, the full variable domain is NAGVMQNPRHLVRRRGQEARLRCSPMKGHSHVYWYRQLPEEGLKFMVYLQKENIIDESGMPKERFSAEFPKEGPSILRIQQVVRGDSAAYFCASSPGRAARAFFGQGTRLTVV.

This chain joins TRBV28 and TRBJ2-1; D remains unclear. The CDR3 totals 11 residues. With 6 bases removed from V and 3 bases from J, the gap between germline ends came to 3 bases. Germline assignment: CDR1 MDHEN and CDR2 SYDVKM. In DNA, the CDR3 is TGTGCCAGCAGCGACTACAATGAGCAGTTCTTC. Translated: CASSDYNEQFF.

The J gene is TRBJ2-7, the V gene TRBV27; D is unclear. The CDR3 loop spans 11 amino acids. V was pared by 4 bases and J by 4 bases, with 5 bases between. The germline V gene has CDR1 MNHEY and CDR2 SMNVEV (reference sequence). The CDR3 bases are TGTGCCAGCAGTTCCCTTTACGAGCAGTACTTC. This gives the protein CASSSLYEQYF.

The CDR3 DNA is TGTGCCAGCAGCGTCCTCCTCACGGCGGGAAACACCATATATTTT. Its protein is CASSVLLTAGNTIYF. The V and J genes are TRBV28 and TRBJ1-3; unclear D gene. There are 15 residues in the CDR3. Germline V CDR1 and CDR2: MDHEN, SYDVKM. The V end was cut by 6 bases, the J end by 4 bases, with 16 bases between.